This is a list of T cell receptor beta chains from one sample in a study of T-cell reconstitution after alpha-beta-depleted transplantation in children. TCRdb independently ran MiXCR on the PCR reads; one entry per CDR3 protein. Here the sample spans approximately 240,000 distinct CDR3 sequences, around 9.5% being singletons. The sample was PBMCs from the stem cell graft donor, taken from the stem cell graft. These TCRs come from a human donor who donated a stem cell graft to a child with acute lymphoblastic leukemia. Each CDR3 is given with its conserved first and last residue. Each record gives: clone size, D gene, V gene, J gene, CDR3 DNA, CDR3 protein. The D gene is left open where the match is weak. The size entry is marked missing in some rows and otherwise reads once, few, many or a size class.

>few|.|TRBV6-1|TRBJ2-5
TGTGCCAGCAGGAGAGTAGGCCAAGAGACCCAGTACTTC
CASRRVGQETQYF
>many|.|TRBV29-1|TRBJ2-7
TGCAGCGTTGGGGGAGCCCAACAGGGAGAAAACTACGAGCAGTACTTC
CSVGGAQQGENYEQYF
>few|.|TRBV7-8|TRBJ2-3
TGTGCCAGCAGCTTAGAAGCTTTCCATACGCAGTATTTT
CASSLEAFHTQYF
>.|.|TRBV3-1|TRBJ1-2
TGTGCCAGCACCCCAATGAGGGGAGGGTTCTATGGCTACACCTTC
CASTPMRGGFYGYTF
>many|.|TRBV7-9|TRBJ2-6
TGTGCCAGCACGTTACTGGGGGCCAACGTCCTGACTTTC
CASTLLGANVLTF
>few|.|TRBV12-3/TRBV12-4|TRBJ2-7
TGTGCCAGCACCCCGGACCCTGACGCATGGGAGCAGTACTTC
CASTPDPDAWEQYF
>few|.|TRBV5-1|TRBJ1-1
TGCGCCAGCAGCATAGACAGTGGAATGAACACTGAAGCTTTCTTT
CASSIDSGMNTEAFF
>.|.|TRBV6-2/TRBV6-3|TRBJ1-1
TGTGCCAGCAGTTATCGAGGGATTGAAGCTTTCTTT
CASSYRGIEAFF
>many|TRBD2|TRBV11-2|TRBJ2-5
TGTGCCAGCAGCTTAACCGGGGGGGCCCTAAGTCAAGAGACCCAGTACTTC
CASSLTGGALSQETQYF
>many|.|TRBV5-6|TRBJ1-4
TGTGCCAGCAGCTTGATGGCAACAGGGCGGGTGTTTTTT
CASSLMATGRVFF
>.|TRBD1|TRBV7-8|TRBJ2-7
TGTGCCAGCAGCTCCGAACATTGGGACAGGGAGCAGTACTTC
CASSSEHWDREQYF
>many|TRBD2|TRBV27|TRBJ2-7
TGTGCCAGCAGTTTTCTCGCGGGACTAGCGACGTTTTCACGCGAGCAGTACTTC
CASSFLAGLATFSREQYF
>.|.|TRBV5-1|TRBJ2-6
TGCGCCAGCAGCCCCCGGGCTTCGGCGGCCTCTGGGGCCAACGTCCTGACTTTC
CASSPRASAASGANVLTF
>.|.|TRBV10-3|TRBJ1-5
TGTGCCATCAGTGAGAATCCCACACAAGCCCAGCCCCAGCATTTT
CAISENPTQAQPQHF
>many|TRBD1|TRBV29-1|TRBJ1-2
TGCAGCGTTGGACAGGGGGCCTACACCTTC
CSVGQGAYTF
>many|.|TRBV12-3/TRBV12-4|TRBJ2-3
TGTGCCAGCAGCCGAGGGACTCCAGATACGCAGTATTTT
CASSRGTPDTQYF
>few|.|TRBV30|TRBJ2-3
TGTGCCTGGGTCCAGGCGACTACGCAGTATTTT
CAWVQATTQYF
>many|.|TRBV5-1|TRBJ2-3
TGCGCCAGCAGCTTGGGGTGGACCTCCACAGATACGCAGTATTTT
CASSLGWTSTDTQYF
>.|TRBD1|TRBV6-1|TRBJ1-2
TGTGCCAGCAGTGAAGTCAGGGGGAGCTATGGCTGCACCTTC
CASSEVRGSYGCTF
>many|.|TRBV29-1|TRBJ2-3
TGCAGCGTTGAAGGCCCAGCGGAAAGCACAGATACGCAGTATTTT
CSVEGPAESTDTQYF
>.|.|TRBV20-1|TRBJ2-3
TGCAGTGCTACAGGCTCTACAGATACGCAGTATTTT
CSATGSTDTQYF
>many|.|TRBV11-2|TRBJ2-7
TGTGCCAGCAGCTTAGGAGCAGACTACGAGCAGTACTTC
CASSLGADYEQYF
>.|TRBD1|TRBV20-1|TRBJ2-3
TGCAGTGCTAGTCATGGGACAGGAAGGGTTGGCGATACGCAGTATTTT
CSASHGTGRVGDTQYF
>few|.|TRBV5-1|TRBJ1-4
TGCGCCAGTCGACAGGCCGCAACTAATGAAAAACTGTTTTTT
CASRQAATNEKLFF
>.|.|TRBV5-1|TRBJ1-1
TGCGCCAGTCAGGAACAGATGAACACTGAAGCTTTCTTT
CASQEQMNTEAFF
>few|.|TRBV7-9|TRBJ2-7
TGTGCCAGCAGCTTACCTAAGGTGGACAACTCCTACGAGCAGTACTTC
CASSLPKVDNSYEQYF
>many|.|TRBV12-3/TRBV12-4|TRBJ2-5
TGTGCCAGCAGTTTAGCACTCCCCGGGGTCAGGGAGACCCAGTACTTC
CASSLALPGVRETQYF
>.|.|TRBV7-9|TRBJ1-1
TGTGCCAGCAGCTTAGAAGGTCAGGGTAACACTGAAGCTTTCTTT
CASSLEGQGNTEAFF
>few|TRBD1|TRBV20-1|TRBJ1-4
TGCAGTGCTCAAACAGGGGGTCACGAAAAACTGTTTTTT
CSAQTGGHEKLFF
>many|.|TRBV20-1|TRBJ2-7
TGCAGTGCTAGAGATAATCAGTTCCCCTACGAGCAGTACTTC
CSARDNQFPYEQYF
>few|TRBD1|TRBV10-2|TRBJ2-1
TGCGCCAGCGCACAGGGGACACCTAACAATGAGCAGTTCTTC
CASAQGTPNNEQFF
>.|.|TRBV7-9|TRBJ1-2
TGTGCCAGCAGCTTTGGGCAGAGGAGATATGGCTACACCTTC
CASSFGQRRYGYTF
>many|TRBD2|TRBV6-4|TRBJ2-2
TGTGCCAGCAACCCGACCAACCCGGGACTAGCGGGGGGGAACCCGAACACCGGGGAGCTGTTTTTT
CASNPTNPGLAGGNPNTGELFF
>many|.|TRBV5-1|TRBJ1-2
TGCGCCAGCAGCTTGGATCCCGACAACTATGGCTACACCTTC
CASSLDPDNYGYTF
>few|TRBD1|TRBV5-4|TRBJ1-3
TGTGCCAGCAGCTTTCCTAATAGTGTCCGGGACAGGGGAATCTCTGGAAACACCATATATTTT
CASSFPNSVRDRGISGNTIYF
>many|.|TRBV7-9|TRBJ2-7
TGTGCCAGCAGCACTAGGGTGGTTATCGGGAGTACCCACTACGAGCAGTACTTC
CASSTRVVIGSTHYEQYF
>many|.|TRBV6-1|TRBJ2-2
TGTGCCAGCAGATCTCCGGGACATCCGACCGGGGAGCTGTTTTTT
CASRSPGHPTGELFF
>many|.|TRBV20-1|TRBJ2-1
TGCAGTGCTATCTCCACACCCGGGGCGGAGCAGTTCTTC
CSAISTPGAEQFF
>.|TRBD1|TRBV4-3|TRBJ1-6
TGCGCCAGCAGCCAAGTCATCGGGACAGGGGGCAGGTCTCCTCCCCTCCACTTT
CASSQVIGTGGRSPPLHF
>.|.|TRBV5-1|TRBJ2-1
TGCGCCAGCAGCTTTTTTAGAACCAGGGATAACAATGAGCAGTTCTTC
CASSFFRTRDNNEQFF
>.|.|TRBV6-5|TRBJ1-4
TGTGCCAGCAGTTCGCTTATTTTGTCTAACGAAAAACTGTTTTTT
CASSSLILSNEKLFF
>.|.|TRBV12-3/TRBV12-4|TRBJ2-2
TGTGCCAGCAGTTCCAAGTCCAGGGGAGGGGAGCTGTTTTTT
CASSSKSRGGELFF
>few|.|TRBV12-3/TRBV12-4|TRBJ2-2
TGTGCCAGCAGATCCCGACGGCGCGGACCGAACACCGGGGAGCTGTTTTTT
CASRSRRRGPNTGELFF
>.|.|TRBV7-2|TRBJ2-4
TGTGCCAGCAGCTTAGAGGGGACCAAAAACATTCAGTACTTC
CASSLEGTKNIQYF
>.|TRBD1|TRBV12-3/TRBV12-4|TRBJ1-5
TGTGCCAGCAGTGTGGGGACAGGGTTTAATCAGCCCCAGCATTTT
CASSVGTGFNQPQHF
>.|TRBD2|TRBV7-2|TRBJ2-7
TGTGCCAGCACCCTAGCGGGGGGGCCCGATTTTTACGAGCAGTACTTC
CASTLAGGPDFYEQYF
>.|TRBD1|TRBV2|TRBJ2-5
TGTGCCAGCAGGCCAGGGGGCTATGAGACCCAGTACTTC
CASRPGGYETQYF
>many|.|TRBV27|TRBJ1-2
TGTGCCAGCAGTTTACAGGGAGGTAACTATGGCTACACCTTC
CASSLQGGNYGYTF
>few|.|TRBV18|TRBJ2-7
TGTGCCAGCTCACGGGGGGAGTTGGAGCAGTACTTC
CASSRGELEQYF
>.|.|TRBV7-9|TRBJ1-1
TGTGCCAGCAGCCCTCCGGGACACCAGAACACTGAAGCTTTCTTT
CASSPPGHQNTEAFF